This TCR beta chain was captured in a study of blood T cell repertoires in COVID-19. Study-wide background: COVID-19 samples from acute and convalescent phases originated in the United States, Italy and Spain. PBMCs, B-cell-depleted T cells, or T cells were the source of the cDNA or gDNA that made up the material.

The CDR3 loop spans 15 amino acids. The V gene lost 0 bases and the J gene lost 3 bases, with 9 bases spanning the gap. Original data processing: Amplification of reference gene primers was used by the study to estimate nucleated cell counts. The table came from immunoSEQ multiplex PCR; TCRdb's copy has only in-frame clones and leaves some out. V and J calls and clone size are given by that table; D and trimming were obtained from the DNA. The table has a few hundred thousand clones, approximately 81% seen once. The sample consisted of peripheral blood. This clonotype originated in a woman aged 18-30 years with acute or convalescent COVID-19. The chain recombines TRBV5-3 with TRBJ1-4; TRBD1 might be the D (5 bases). TRBV5-3 qualifies as an ORF whose function is uncertain. The CDR3, as DNA: TGTGCCAGAAGCTTGGAGCCGGGGGCTAATGAAAAACTGTTTTTT. This translates into CARSLEPGANEKLFF.